This TCR beta chain comes out of a study of blood T cell repertoires in COVID-19. The wider study: PBMCs, B-cell-depleted T cells, or T cells were the source of the cDNA or gDNA that made up the material.

V lost 6 bases to trimming and J lost 4 bases, with 7 bases between them. In germline, CDR1 is MNHEY, CDR2 SVGAGI. This CDR3 is 13 amino acids long. In the original workflow: Using reference gene primer amplification, nucleated cell counts were estimated. TCRdb's table, derived via immunoSEQ multiplex PCR, lists solely in-frame clones and lacks some. The D gene and trimming were derived from the DNA, and the V and J assignments and clone size from that table. The table lists about half a million clones, roughly nine tenths of them singletons. The receptor was isolated from a man between 18 and 29 years old with COVID-19, enrolled during active disease. V gene TRBV6-5 combines with J gene TRBJ1-6, with D possibly being TRBD1 (5 bases). Source material: peripheral blood. The CDR3 DNA follows: TGTGCCAGCAGCCGGGGGTATAATTCACCCCTCCACTTT. This encodes CASSRGYNSPLHF.